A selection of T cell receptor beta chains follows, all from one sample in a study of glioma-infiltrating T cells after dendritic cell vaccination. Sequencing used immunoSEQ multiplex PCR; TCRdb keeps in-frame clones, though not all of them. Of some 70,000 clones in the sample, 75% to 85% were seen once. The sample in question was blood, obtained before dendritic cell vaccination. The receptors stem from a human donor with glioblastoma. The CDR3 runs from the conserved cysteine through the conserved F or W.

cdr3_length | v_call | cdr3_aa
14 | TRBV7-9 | CASSLAGTGTGYTF
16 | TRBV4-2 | CASSQSDGGSTDTQYF
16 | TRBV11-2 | CASSLGGAGFRNEQFF
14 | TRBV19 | CASSLQGPTDTQYF
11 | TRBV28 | CASTSNYGYTF
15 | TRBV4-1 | CASSQEGGHRYGYTF
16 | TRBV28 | CASSPRTGRSNEKLFF
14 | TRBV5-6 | CASRRLRQGNEQYF
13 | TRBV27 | CASSLGGTETQYF
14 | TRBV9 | CASSVGQINEKLFF
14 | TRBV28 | CASSDTSGGVTQYF
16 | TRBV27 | CASSWGQGAGKGGYTF
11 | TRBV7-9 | CASSLWGQQFF
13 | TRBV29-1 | CSVVTGGTGELFF
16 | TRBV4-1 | CASRQTTGGLDQPQHF
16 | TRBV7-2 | CASSPRLAGGTDTQYF
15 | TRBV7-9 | CASSLMGGRDEKLFF
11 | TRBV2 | CASRVSYEQYF
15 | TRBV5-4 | CASSLGSGGADTQYF
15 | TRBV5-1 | CASSPGTGGGHEQYF
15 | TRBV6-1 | CASSPDREVSYEQYF
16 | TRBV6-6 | CASRMMSQGSDTEAFF
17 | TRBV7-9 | CASSLGAGLAGGYEQYF
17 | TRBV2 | CASSDPVGLASTDTQYF
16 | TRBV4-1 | CASSPPGPISSYEQYF
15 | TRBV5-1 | CASSSSGQGNSPLHF
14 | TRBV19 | CASSIRDTSYGYTF
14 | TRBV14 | CASSRSSGANVLTF
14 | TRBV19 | CASSIQGHNSPLHF
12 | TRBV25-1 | CASSLSGGEQFF
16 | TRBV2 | CASKDQKRAAGTEAFF
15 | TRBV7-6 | CASNPDRGQNSPLHF
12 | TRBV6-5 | CASGTGLTEAFF
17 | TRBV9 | CASSVVYPAPMGGQKYF
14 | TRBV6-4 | CASSDEGMSQPQHF
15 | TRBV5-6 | CASSLGPPRGYEQYF
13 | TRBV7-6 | CASSLRDSYEQYF
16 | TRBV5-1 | CASSLVGGASGYEQYF
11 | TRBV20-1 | CGVGGNSPLHF
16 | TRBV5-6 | CASSLWATAANYGYTF
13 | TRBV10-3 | CAAQGRAPGTQYF
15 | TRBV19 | CASSRRGDDTDTQYF
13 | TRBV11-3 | CASSSPGGNEQFF
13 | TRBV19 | CASSTQTGTEQYF
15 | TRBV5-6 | CASSPPGLAFDEQYF
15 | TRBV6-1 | CASTGGGTGSYEQYF
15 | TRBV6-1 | CASSEAMGGSYEQYF
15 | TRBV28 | CASSLLAGTDNEQFF
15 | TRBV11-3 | CASSSGRAWDTEAFF
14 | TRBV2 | CASTVAGGYNEQFF
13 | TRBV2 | CASSEEEYQPQHF
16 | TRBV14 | CASSQGRGTANYGYTF
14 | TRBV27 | CASSSWQVHSEQYF
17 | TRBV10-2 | CASSEGGFTPSTDTQYF
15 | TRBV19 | CASSGGQGAYYEQYF
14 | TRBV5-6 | CASSPWAFTGELFF
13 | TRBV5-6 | CASSLVGGNEQFF
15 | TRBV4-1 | CASSHPLAGGREQYF